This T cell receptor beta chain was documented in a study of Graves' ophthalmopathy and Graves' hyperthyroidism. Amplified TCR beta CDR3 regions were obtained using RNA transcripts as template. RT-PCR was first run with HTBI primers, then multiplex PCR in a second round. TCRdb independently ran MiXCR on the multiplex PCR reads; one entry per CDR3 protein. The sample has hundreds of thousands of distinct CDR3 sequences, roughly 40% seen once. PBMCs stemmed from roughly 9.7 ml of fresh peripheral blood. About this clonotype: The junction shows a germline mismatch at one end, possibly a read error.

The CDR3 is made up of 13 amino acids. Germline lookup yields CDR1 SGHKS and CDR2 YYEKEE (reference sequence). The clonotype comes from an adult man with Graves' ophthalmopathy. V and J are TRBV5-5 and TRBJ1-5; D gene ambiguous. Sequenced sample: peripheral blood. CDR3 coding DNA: TGCGCCAGCAGCCAGAAAGGGAATCAGCCCCAGCATTTT. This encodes CASSQKGNQPQHF.